Listed below are T cell receptor beta chains from one sample, sequenced in a study of shared clonotypes between healthy human individuals. This table comes from immunoSEQ multiplex PCR, and its TCRdb copy is limited to in-frame clones, with some not included. The sample carries under 1,100,000 clones, about 76% recorded once. Sequenced sample: memory CD4+ T cells sorted from blood. These receptors all come from a young man in good health. The CDR3 runs from the conserved cysteine through the conserved F or W. D genes are given only for firm matches. Rows may omit the clone size; those that give it use once, few, many or a size class.

j_call,v_call,clone_size,d_call,cdr3_aa,cdr3_nt
TRBJ1-4,TRBV7-2,once,.,CASSKNRVANEKLFF,TGTGCCAGCAGCAAAAACAGGGTAGCTAATGAAAAACTGTTTTTT
TRBJ2-5,TRBV30,.,.,CAWSVQGSQETQYF,TGTGCCTGGAGTGTACAGGGAAGCCAAGAGACCCAGTACTTC
TRBJ2-3,TRBV7-8,once,TRBD2,CASSFTSGAPTDTQYF,TGTGCCAGCAGCTTCACAAGCGGGGCTCCCACAGATACGCAGTATTTT
TRBJ1-2,TRBV6-1,.,.,CASSGGGTLYYGYTF,TGTGCCAGCAGTGGAGGAGGGACATTATACTATGGCTACACCTTC
TRBJ1-1,TRBV30,few,.,CAWTPDRYTEAFF,TGTGCCTGGACGCCCGACAGGTACACTGAAGCTTTCTTT
TRBJ1-2,TRBV27,.,.,CASSPWTENYGYTF,TGTGCCAGCAGCCCTTGGACAGAGAACTATGGCTACACCTTC
TRBJ1-6,TRBV2,few,.,CASSTVPSPLHF,TGTGCCAGCAGTACAGTACCATCACCCCTCCACTTT
TRBJ1-2,TRBV5-6,.,TRBD1,CASRTDRGYGYTF,TGTGCCAGCAGAACTGACAGGGGCTATGGCTACACCTTC
TRBJ2-1,TRBV7-3,.,TRBD2,CASSPSGGLGEQFF,TGTGCCAGCAGCCCATCGGGGGGGCTCGGTGAGCAGTTCTTC
TRBJ2-7,TRBV5-1,.,TRBD1,CASSGTGGDYEQYF,TGCGCCAGCAGCGGAACAGGGGGCGACTACGAGCAGTACTTC
TRBJ1-3,TRBV28,.,TRBD1,CASSPGQGGNTIYF,TGTGCCAGCAGCCCCGGACAGGGTGGAAACACCATATATTTT
TRBJ2-1,TRBV7-9,.,.,CASSSLRTTAYNEQFF,TGTGCCAGCAGCTCCCTGAGGACCACCGCCTACAATGAGCAGTTCTTC
TRBJ2-7,TRBV5-1,.,.,CASSLGAGWYEQYF,TGCGCCAGCAGCTTGGGAGCAGGGTGGTACGAGCAGTACTTC
TRBJ2-7,TRBV30,.,.,CAWSRGSPSSYEQYF,TGTGCCTGGAGCAGGGGAAGCCCCAGCTCCTACGAGCAGTACTTC
TRBJ1-3,TRBV6-5,once,.,CASRPGRNSGNTIYF,TGTGCCAGCAGACCGGGACGGAACTCTGGAAACACCATATATTTT
TRBJ2-5,TRBV19,.,.,CASSSSGSETQYF,TGTGCCAGTAGTTCCTCTGGGTCAGAGACCCAGTACTTC
TRBJ1-1,TRBV6-1,.,.,CASRDEGRALKAFF,TGTGCCAGCAGGGACGAGGGGCGCGCCCTGAAAGCTTTCTTT
TRBJ1-5,TRBV19,once,.,CASTMGQNNQPQHF,TGTGCCAGTACCATGGGGCAGAACAATCAGCCCCAGCATTTT
TRBJ2-1,TRBV2,.,TRBD2,CASGRASLEQFF,TGTGCCAGCGGGAGGGCCAGTCTTGAGCAGTTCTTC
TRBJ2-1,TRBV18,.,.,CASSPLGAGTEQFF,TGTGCCAGCTCACCACTAGGAGCGGGCACCGAGCAGTTCTTC
TRBJ2-5,TRBV5-6,.,.,CASSLGKAGAETQYF,TGTGCCAGCAGCTTGGGGAAGGCTGGCGCAGAGACCCAGTACTTC
TRBJ1-5,TRBV6-6,.,.,CASSYPGTGDQPQHF,TGTGCCAGCAGTTACCCTGGGACGGGAGATCAGCCCCAGCATTTT
TRBJ2-3,TRBV9,.,.,CASSGSGTPSTDTQYF,TGTGCCAGCAGCGGTAGCGGAACCCCTAGCACAGATACGCAGTATTTT
TRBJ2-7,TRBV13,.,TRBD1,CASSPRQGFSYEQYF,TGTGCCAGCAGCCCTCGACAGGGGTTCTCCTACGAGCAGTACTTC
TRBJ2-7,TRBV10-3,.,.,CAAATYEQYF,TGTGCCGCCGCTACATACGAGCAGTACTTC
TRBJ2-7,TRBV12-5,.,TRBD2,CASGLAASGRGEQYF,TGTGCTAGTGGTTTGGCTGCTAGCGGGAGAGGCGAGCAGTACTTC
TRBJ1-5,TRBV6-5,.,TRBD1,CASPGQGNQPQHF,TGTGCCAGTCCGGGACAGGGGAATCAGCCCCAGCATTTT
TRBJ1-4,TRBV5-1,.,.,CASSLSTGSVNEKLFF,TGCGCCAGCAGCTTGAGTACAGGGTCCGTCAATGAAAAACTGTTTTTT
TRBJ2-3,TRBV7-9,.,.,CASSPTDTQYF,TGTGCCAGCAGTCCGACAGATACGCAGTATTTT
TRBJ1-2,TRBV19,few,.,CASSITGTYGYTF,TGTGCCAGTAGTATAACCGGAACCTATGGCTACACCTTC
TRBJ2-7,TRBV5-5,.,TRBD1,CASSRQGQDYEQYF,TGTGCCAGCAGTCGACAGGGTCAGGACTACGAGCAGTACTTC
TRBJ2-7,TRBV4-2,.,.,CASSQDSYEQYF,TGTGCCAGCAGCCAAGATTCTTACGAGCAGTACTTC
TRBJ2-7,TRBV5-4,once,TRBD1,CASSRDRGPYEQYF,TGTGCCAGCAGCAGAGACAGGGGGCCCTACGAGCAGTACTTC
TRBJ2-3,TRBV19,.,.,CASSSDLGDTQYF,TGTGCCAGTAGTTCGGACCTTGGAGATACGCAGTATTTT
TRBJ2-5,TRBV6-1,.,.,CASMGGQGTQETQYF,TGTGCCTCCATGGGGGGGCAGGGGACTCAGGAGACCCAGTACTTC
TRBJ2-4,TRBV19,.,.,CASSSRSQDPQNIQYF,TGTGCCAGTAGTTCTAGATCCCAGGACCCCCAAAACATTCAGTACTTC
TRBJ1-1,TRBV5-1,few,.,CASSLADRTGLNTEAFF,TGCGCCAGCAGCTTGGCCGACAGAACGGGGCTCAACACTGAAGCTTTCTTT
TRBJ1-1,TRBV5-4,.,.,CASSLVGALNTEAFF,TGTGCCAGCAGCCTGGTAGGGGCTCTGAACACTGAAGCTTTCTTT
TRBJ1-1,TRBV19,.,.,CASSKAGVTEAFF,TGTGCCAGTAGTAAAGCAGGGGTAACTGAAGCTTTCTTT
TRBJ2-2,TRBV13,few,.,CASSSGEPGELFF,TGTGCCAGCAGCTCAGGGGAACCCGGGGAGCTGTTTTTT
TRBJ1-3,TRBV5-1,.,.,CASSLAGSSGNTIYF,TGCGCCAGCAGCTTGGCAGGCAGCTCTGGAAACACCATATATTTT
TRBJ2-7,TRBV4-2,.,TRBD1,CASSQATGWEQYF,TGTGCCAGCAGCCAGGCGACAGGGTGGGAGCAGTACTTC
TRBJ1-2,TRBV27,.,.,CASSLNGPYGYTF,TGTGCCAGCAGTTTAAACGGGCCCTATGGCTACACCTTC
TRBJ1-6,TRBV6-5,.,.,CASRYRTELSPLHF,TGTGCCAGCAGGTACCGGACAGAACTATCACCCCTCCACTTT
TRBJ2-5,TRBV5-4,few,.,CASSRGQETQYF,TGTGCCAGCAGCAGGGGGCAAGAGACCCAGTACTTC
TRBJ2-7,TRBV5-1,.,.,CASRLDTYEQYF,TGCGCCAGTCGACTGGATACCTACGAGCAGTACTTC
TRBJ2-7,TRBV11-2,once,.,CASSFMTATYEQYF,TGTGCCAGCAGTTTTATGACAGCGACCTACGAGCAGTACTTC
TRBJ2-4,TRBV4-3,few,.,CASSQGRGLNIQYF,TGCGCCAGCAGCCAAGGGCGGGGTTTAAACATTCAGTACTTC